These 9 T cell receptor beta chains share one sample of origin, sequenced in a study of spatial heterogeneity in lung cancer. Each CDR3 protein is one row after TCRdb ran MiXCR on the 5' RACE reads. The data show 17,000 or so distinct CDR3 sequences, more than 8.5% seen once. Sample time point: blood at routine non-recurrence follow-up after resection. The material sequenced was PBMCs, taken at follow-up. These receptor sequences come from a female donor with early-stage non-small cell lung cancer.

The V call is TRBV28, the J call TRBJ2-1; 9 bases line up with TRBD2. CDR3 length: 19 residues. V lost 6 bases, J lost 5 bases, and 20 bases stayed unmatched. Looked up from germline, CDR1 is MDHEN and CDR2 is SYDVKM. CDR3 nucleotides: TGTGCCAGCAGCACCCCTGTGACTAGCGGAAGGCCCAGGGACAATGAGCAGTTCTTC. It yields the protein CASSTPVTSGRPRDNEQFF.

This clonotype has a count of ten or more. The chain employs TRBV4-1 and TRBJ1-2, with unresolved D. Trimming stripped 0 bases from V and 4 bases from J, with 9 bases between. Per germline, CDR1 MGHRA and CDR2 YSYEKL. The CDR3 has 14 residues. The CDR3 DNA follows: TGCGCCAGCAGCCAAGACAGTCAAGTCTATGGCTACACCTTC. The encoded protein is CASSQDSQVYGYTF.

The chain has TRBV12-3 or TRBV12-4 and TRBJ2-7, with D possibly called TRBD1 or TRBD2 (5 bases each). The V end was cut by 4 bases, the J end by 4 bases, with 11 bases between. The CDR3 is 13 residues long. CDR3 coding DNA: TGTGCCAGCAGTTGGGACGGCCTTTACGAGCAGTACTTC. This translates into CASSWDGLYEQYF.

This chain uses TRBV4-2 with TRBJ2-3; 10 positions agree with TRBD2. V shed 3 bases, J shed 1 base, and the junction held 7 bases outside the gene matches. Germline CDR1 is LGHNA and CDR2 is YNFKEQ. The CDR3 runs 17 residues. In nucleotides, the CDR3 is TGTGCCAGCAGCCAGTCACTAGCGGGACTACGCACAGATACGCAGTATTTT. This sequence encodes CASSQSLAGLRTDTQYF.

Ten or more counts support this clonotype. J is TRBJ1-1 and V is TRBV30; D not certain. The germline V gene has CDR1 GTSNPN and CDR2 SVGIG (reference sequence). V lost 3 bases to trimming and J lost 1 base, with 12 bases between them. This CDR3 has 14 residues. The CDR3 DNA sequence: TGTGCCTGGAGCCGTACGCCGGCGAACACTGAAGCTTTCTTT. Residues: CAWSRTPANTEAFF.

This clonotype has a count of ten or more. J is TRBJ1-5 and V is TRBV5-5, with TRBD1 matching 11 bases. Germline V gene lookup returns CDR1 SGHKS and CDR2 YYEKEE (reference sequence). CDR3 length equals 15 residues. V shed 4 bases, J shed 5 bases, and the junction held 5 bases outside the gene matches. CDR3 coding DNA: TGTGCCAGCAGCCGGACAGGGGGCGTGGATCAGCCCCAGCATTTT. It is translated as CASSRTGGVDQPQHF.

The sample holds many counts of this clonotype. This chain connects TRBV7-8 to TRBJ2-7; D is uncertain. The germline V gene encodes CDR1 SGHVS and CDR2 FQNEAQ. The CDR3 is 11 residues long. Trimming took off 5 bases at V and 3 bases at J, with 5 bases between the two ends. CDR3 in DNA: TGTGCCAGCAGCATGTACTACGAGCAGTACTTC. This encodes CASSMYYEQYF.

The chain carries TRBV14 and TRBJ2-3; 8 bases map to TRBD2. V gave up 4 bases and J gave up 4 bases; unmatched junction bases: 16. Per germline, CDR1 SGHDN and CDR2 FVKESK. This CDR3 comprises 18 residues. The CDR3 region has the DNA TGTGCCAGCAGCCCCTGGATCGGAGCGGGGGCCGGTGCAGATACGCAGTATTTT. Amino acid sequence: CASSPWIGAGAGADTQYF.

At least ten counts were recorded for this clonotype. This rearrangement joins TRBV4-1 to TRBJ1-2; maybe TRBD1 (5 bases). The CDR3 totals 16 residues. Germline CDR1 and CDR2: MGHRA and YSYEKL. V gave up 1 base and J gave up 1 base, with 13 bases separating them. CDR3 residues: CASSQAPGPFNYGYTF. As DNA, the CDR3 is TGCGCCAGCAGCCAAGCACCGGGACCGTTTAACTATGGCTACACCTTC.